Each of the 24 T cell receptor beta chains below was sequenced from the same sample in a study of radiotherapy plus CTLA-4 blockade in lung cancer. The assay was immunoSEQ multiplex PCR, and TCRdb's table has in-frame clones only and misses some. Of 75,000 to 100,000 clones in the sample, 75% to 90% were seen once. The material was peripheral blood, obtained from a patient treated with radiotherapy plus ipilimumab. These receptors all come from a human donor with non-small cell lung cancer who had a partial response to radiotherapy plus ipilimumab.

V usage is TRBV5-1 and J usage is TRBJ1-1; 8 bases agree with TRBD1. CDR1 SGHRS and CDR2 YFSETQ come from the germline V gene. Trimming removed 2 bases from V and 3 bases from J; junction bases left unmatched: 3. This CDR3 spans 14 amino acids. The CDR3 here is CASSLLQGDTEAFF. CDR3 nucleotide sequence: TGCGCCAGCAGCTTATTACAGGGGGACACTGAAGCTTTCTTT.

V and J are TRBV6-1 and TRBJ2-7; perhaps TRBD2 as D (6 bases). Trimming took 7 bases from V and 4 from J, leaving 20 bases between them. CDR3 length: 15 amino acids. Germline CDR1 and CDR2: MNHNS and SASEGT. CDR3 amino acids: CASTRAGGFDYEQYF. Here the CDR3 DNA reads TGTGCCAGCACTCGAGCGGGCGGTTTTGATTACGAGCAGTACTTC.

This clone turned up a few times. The chain combines TRBV30 with TRBJ2-7; possible D gene TRBD2, 6 bases. The CDR3 runs 12 residues. With 5 bases removed from V and 7 bases from J, the gap between germline ends came to 15 bases. CDR1 is GTSNPN and CDR2 is SVGIG in the germline V gene (reference sequence). This CDR3 is CAWGRGLLEQYF. The CDR3 DNA follows: TGTGCCTGGGGACGGGGACTTTTAGAGCAGTACTTC.

The chain has TRBV7-2 and TRBJ1-3; D is unclear. Germline CDR1 is SGHTA and CDR2 is FQGNSA. The V and J ends lost 5 bases and 0 bases respectively, with 11 bases between them. The CDR3 is made up of 15 amino acids. The CDR3, as DNA: TGTGCCAGCAGCCCTGGACTGTCCTCTGGAAACACCATATATTTT. Translating gives CASSPGLSSGNTIYF.

The chain links TRBV15 to TRBJ2-1, with TRBD1 as a possible D gene (6 bases). Germline V lookup: CDR1 LNHNV, CDR2 YYDKDF (reference sequence). CDR3 length equals 14 residues. V shed 0 bases and J shed 10 bases, with 13 bases lying between them. Here the CDR3 DNA reads TGTGCCACCAGCAGAGATCCGCTCACAGGGGAGCAGTTCTTC. This codes for CATSRDPLTGEQFF.

The chain employs TRBV7-5 and TRBJ2-2; the table's D call TRBD2 went unverified against the DNA. TRBV7-5 is a recognized pseudogene. The CDR3 is made up of 17 amino acids. CDR3 DNA: TGTGTCAGAAGCCGCGGACTAGCGGGAGAACAGGGCGGGGAGCTGTTTTTT. This gives the protein CVRSRGLAGEQGGELFF.

Regarding this clone: Other DNA sequences of this sample code for an identical CDR3. The chain recombines TRBV5-1 with TRBJ1-5; weak D call: TRBD1 (5 bases). This CDR3 spans 14 amino acids. The V end lost 0 bases, the J end lost 4 bases, and 8 bases lay between the germline ends. CDR1 and CDR2 from the germline V gene are SGHRS and YFSETQ. CDR3 loop: CASSLGQPNQPQHF. The CDR3 DNA follows: TGCGCCAGCAGCTTGGGACAGCCGAATCAGCCCCAGCATTTT.

The chain joins TRBV4-2 to TRBJ2-7; weak D call: TRBD1 (5 bases). From germline, CDR1 is LGHNA and CDR2 YNFKEQ. This CDR3 is built from 14 residues. V dropped 0 bases and J dropped 4 bases, with 10 bases sitting between them. The CDR3, as DNA: TGTGCCAGCAGCCAAGAGCTATCAGGGTACGAGCAGTACTTC. Translated: CASSQELSGYEQYF.

The genes are TRBV11-1 and TRBJ2-5, with D tentatively TRBD1 (5 bases). The CDR3 has 13 amino acids. Trimming took 3 bases from V and 5 from J, leaving 10 bases between them. Germline V gives CDR1 SGHAT, CDR2 FQDESV (reference sequence). The CDR3 protein is CASSFSGRETQYF. The CDR3 DNA sequence: TGTGCCAGCAGCTTCTCAGGGCGGGAGACCCAGTACTTC.

This chain links TRBV30 with TRBJ2-5; a weak D match, TRBD2 (6 bases). Trimming stripped 0 bases from V and 5 bases from J, with 16 bases between. Germline values: CDR1 GTSNPN, CDR2 SVGIG (reference sequence). This CDR3 comprises 15 residues. The CDR3 is CAWSVWRGTGETQYF. In DNA, the CDR3 is TGTGCCTGGAGTGTCTGGAGGGGAACGGGGGAGACCCAGTACTTC.

The rearrangement links TRBV5-1 to TRBJ2-1; D is ambiguous. CDR1 and CDR2 from the germline V gene are SGHRS and YFSETQ. The V and J ends lost 3 bases and 5 bases respectively, with 15 bases between them. The CDR3 spans 15 residues. CDR3 in amino acids: CASSSSLVAHNEQFF. The CDR3, as DNA: TGCGCCAGCAGCTCTTCACTTGTAGCCCACAATGAGCAGTTCTTC.

The rearrangement joins TRBV9 to TRBJ2-1; tentatively, D is TRBD1 (5 bases). CDR3 length: 14 amino acids. Trimming left V 0 bases short and J 7 bases short, with 11 bases between. Germline V gene data show CDR1 as SGDLS and CDR2 as YYNGEE. The CDR3 region is CASSVERGKNEQFF. CDR3 sequence (DNA): TGTGCCAGCAGCGTAGAAAGGGGAAAGAATGAGCAGTTCTTC.

The V gene is TRBV6-6, the J gene TRBJ2-1; possible D gene TRBD2, 6 bases. The germline V and J ends were trimmed by 0 bases and 3 bases, with 9 bases remaining between them. This CDR3 spans 15 amino acids. The V gene's germline CDR1 is MNHNY and CDR2 SVGAGI (reference sequence). The CDR3 sequence is CASSYSGGSYNEQFF. CDR3 DNA sequence: TGTGCCAGCAGTTACTCGGGAGGTAGCTACAATGAGCAGTTCTTC.

The gene calls are TRBV5-1 and TRBJ2-1; maybe TRBD1 (6 bases). CDR3 size: 15 residues. Trimming pared 0 bases from V and 4 bases from J, leaving 11 bases between. Germline values: CDR1 SGHRS, CDR2 YFSETQ. Written as DNA, the CDR3 is TGCGCCAGCAGCTTGGAGCAGGGGATATACAATGAGCAGTTCTTC. Translation: CASSLEQGIYNEQFF.

This chain joins TRBV9 and TRBJ2-3; D is uncertain. The CDR3 spans 12 residues. Germline lookup yields CDR1 SGDLS and CDR2 YYNGEE. Trimming pared 0 bases from V and 6 bases from J, leaving 5 bases between. The CDR3 region has the DNA TGTGCCAGCAGCGTAGGGCTGGATACGCAGTATTTT. Protein: CASSVGLDTQYF.

This chain joins TRBV6-6 and TRBJ1-1, with D uncertain. Germline-derived CDR1 and CDR2 are MNHNY and SVGAGI (reference sequence). V lost 5 bases and J lost 3, with 7 bases in between. This CDR3 is built from 12 residues. CDR3 nucleotides: TGTGCCAGCAGTCCCGAGGACACTGAAGCTTTCTTT. This gives the protein CASSPEDTEAFF.

This clone was seen only a few times. The chain uses TRBV5-1 and TRBJ2-3; 7 bases match TRBD2. Germline CDR1 is SGHRS and CDR2 is YFSETQ. The CDR3 consists of 16 residues. V trimming: 0 bases; J trimming: 4 bases; junction bases outside the gene matches: 8. In DNA, the CDR3 is TGCGCCAGCAGCTTGGGCGGGAGTACGATCGCAGATACGCAGTATTTT. It yields the protein CASSLGGSTIADTQYF.

The CDR3 nucleotides read TGTGCCAGCAGAGGTCGGGGAATCGGGGAGCTGTTTTTT. Encoded protein: CASRGRGIGELFF. The chain uses TRBV6-1 and TRBJ2-2, with TRBD2 as a possible D gene (5 bases). The germline gives CDR1 MNHNS, CDR2 SASEGT. V dropped 6 bases and J dropped 7 bases, with 12 bases sitting between them. CDR3 length equals 13 residues.

This clone was counted a single time. The chain combines TRBV2 with TRBJ2-1; TRBD1 aligns across 8 bases. Germline V CDR1 and CDR2: SNHLY, FYNNEI. The CDR3 sequence is 12 residues long. V shed 3 bases and J 16 bases; nucleotides not matched to a gene: 8. The chain's CDR3 is CASSDAGTGRFF. The CDR3 DNA reads as TGTGCCAGCAGTGATGCCGGGACAGGTCGCTTCTTC.

The chain joins TRBV6-4 to TRBJ1-2; 9 nucleotides line up with TRBD1. CDR1 and CDR2 (germline): MRHNA, SNTAGT. Trimming cost V 2 bases and J 4 bases; bases outside gene matches: 5. The CDR3 totals 15 residues. DNA of the CDR3: TGTGCCAGCAGTGACGGTACAGGGGGCTCCTATGGCTACACCTTC. Amino acids: CASSDGTGGSYGYTF.

CDR3 DNA: TGTGCCAGCAGCTTGACTCCGAGCTCCTACAATGAGCAGTTCTTC. Its protein is CASSLTPSSYNEQFF. The rearrangement links TRBV5-4 to TRBJ2-1, with D unresolved. Germline CDR1 and CDR2: SGHNT and YYREEE (reference sequence). The CDR3 runs 15 residues. The V end was cut by 1 base, the J end by 0 bases, with 8 bases between.

The chain employs TRBV11-3 and TRBJ2-1; TRBD2 is a possible D gene (5 bases). Germline V gene data show CDR1 as SGHNT and CDR2 as YENEEA. The V end was cut by 1 base, the J end by 9 bases, with 10 bases between. The CDR3 is 13 amino acids. CDR3 sequence: CASSLVPGVEQFF. The CDR3 DNA reads as TGTGCCAGCAGCTTAGTACCCGGGGTTGAGCAGTTCTTC.

The gene calls are TRBV2 and TRBJ2-5; 13 nucleotides agree with TRBD2. The CDR3 is 15 amino acids. V shed 6 bases, J shed 2 bases, and the junction held 3 bases outside the gene matches. Per germline, CDR1 SNHLY and CDR2 FYNNEI. The CDR3: CASRELAGGQETQYF. CDR3 sequence (DNA): TGTGCCAGCAGGGAACTAGCGGGAGGGCAAGAGACCCAGTACTTC.

This chain uses TRBV11-2 with TRBJ2-7, with TRBD2 matching over 11 bases. Germline-derived CDR1 and CDR2 are SGHAT and FQNNGV. V trimming: 5 bases; J trimming: 5 bases; junction bases outside the gene matches: 8. The CDR3 is made up of 15 amino acids. DNA of the CDR3: TGTGCCAGCAGCATCAGACTAGCGGGATTGGACGAGCAGTACTTC. Its protein is CASSIRLAGLDEQYF.